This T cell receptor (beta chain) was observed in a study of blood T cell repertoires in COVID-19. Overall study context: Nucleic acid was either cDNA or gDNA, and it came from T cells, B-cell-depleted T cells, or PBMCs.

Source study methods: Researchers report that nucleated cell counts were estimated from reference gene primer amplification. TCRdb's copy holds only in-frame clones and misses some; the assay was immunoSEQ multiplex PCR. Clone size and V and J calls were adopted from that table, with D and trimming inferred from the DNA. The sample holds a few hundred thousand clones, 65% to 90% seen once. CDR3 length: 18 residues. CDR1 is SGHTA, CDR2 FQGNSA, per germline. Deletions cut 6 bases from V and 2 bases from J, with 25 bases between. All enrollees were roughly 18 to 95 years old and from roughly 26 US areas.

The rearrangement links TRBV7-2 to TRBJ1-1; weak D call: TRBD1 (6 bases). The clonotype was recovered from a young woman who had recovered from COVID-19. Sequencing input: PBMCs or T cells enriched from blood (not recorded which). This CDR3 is CASSLPGVWAARNTEAFF. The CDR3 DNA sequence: TGTGCCAGCAGTCTGCCAGGGGTTTGGGCTGCAAGAAACACTGAAGCTTTCTTT.